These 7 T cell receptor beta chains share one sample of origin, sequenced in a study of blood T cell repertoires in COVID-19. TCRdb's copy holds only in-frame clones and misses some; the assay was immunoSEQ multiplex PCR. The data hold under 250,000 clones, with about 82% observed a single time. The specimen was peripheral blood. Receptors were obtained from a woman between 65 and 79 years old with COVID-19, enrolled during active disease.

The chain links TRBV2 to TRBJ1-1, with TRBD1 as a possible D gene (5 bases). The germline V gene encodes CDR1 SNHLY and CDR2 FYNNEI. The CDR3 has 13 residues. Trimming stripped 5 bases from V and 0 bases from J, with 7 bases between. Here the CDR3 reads CASSTTVNTEAFF. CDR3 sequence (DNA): TGTGCCAGCAGTACGACAGTGAACACTGAAGCTTTCTTT.

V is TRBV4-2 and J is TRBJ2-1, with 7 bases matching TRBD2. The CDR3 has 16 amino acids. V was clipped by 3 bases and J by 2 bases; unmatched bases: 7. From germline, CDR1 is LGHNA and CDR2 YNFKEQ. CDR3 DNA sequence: TGTGCCAGCAGCCAGTCAGCGGGAAACCCCTACAATGAGCAGTTCTTC. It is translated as CASSQSAGNPYNEQFF.

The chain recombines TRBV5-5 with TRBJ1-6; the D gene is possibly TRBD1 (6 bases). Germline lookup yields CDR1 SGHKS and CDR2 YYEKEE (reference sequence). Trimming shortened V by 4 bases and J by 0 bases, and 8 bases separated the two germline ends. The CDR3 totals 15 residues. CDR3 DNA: TGTGCCAGCAGCGGACAGAGCTCCTATAATTCACCCCTCCACTTT. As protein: CASSGQSSYNSPLHF.

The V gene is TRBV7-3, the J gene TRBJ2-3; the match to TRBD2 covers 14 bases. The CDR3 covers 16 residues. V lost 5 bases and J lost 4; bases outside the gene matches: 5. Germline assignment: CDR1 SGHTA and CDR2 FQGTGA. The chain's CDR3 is CASSLWGLAGADTQYF. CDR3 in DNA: TGTGCCAGCAGCCTATGGGGACTAGCGGGAGCAGATACGCAGTATTTT.

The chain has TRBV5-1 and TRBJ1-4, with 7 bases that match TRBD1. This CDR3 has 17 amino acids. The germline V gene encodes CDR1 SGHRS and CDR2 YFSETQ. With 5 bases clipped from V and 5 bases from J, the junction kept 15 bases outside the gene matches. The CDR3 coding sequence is TGCGCCAGCAGTGAAGGGGGGATGGGACAGAAGAATGAAAAACTGTTTTTT. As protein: CASSEGGMGQKNEKLFF.

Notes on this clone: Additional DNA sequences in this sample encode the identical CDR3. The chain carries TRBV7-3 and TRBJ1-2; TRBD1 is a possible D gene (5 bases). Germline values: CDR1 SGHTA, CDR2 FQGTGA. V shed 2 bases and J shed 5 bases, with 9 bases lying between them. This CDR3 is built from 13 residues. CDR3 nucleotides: TGTGCCAGCAGCTTACGGGCAGGGTATGGCTACACCTTC. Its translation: CASSLRAGYGYTF.

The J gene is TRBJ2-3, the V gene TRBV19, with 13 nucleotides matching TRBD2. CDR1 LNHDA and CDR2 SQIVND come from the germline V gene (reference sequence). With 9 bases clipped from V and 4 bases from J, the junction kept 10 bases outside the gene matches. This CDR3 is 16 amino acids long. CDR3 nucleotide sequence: TGTGCCAGCAAGGCCCCTACTAGCGGGAGGGCAGATACGCAGTATTTT. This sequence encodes CASKAPTSGRADTQYF. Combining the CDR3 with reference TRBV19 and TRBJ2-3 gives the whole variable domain DGGITQSPKYLFRKEGQNVTLSCEQNLNHDAMYWYRQDPGQGLRLIYYSQIVNDFQKGDIAEGYSVSREKKESFPLTVTSAQKNPTAFYLCASKAPTSGRADTQYFGPGTRLTVL.